This T cell receptor beta chain was sequenced for a study of blood T cell repertoires in COVID-19. V dropped 4 bases and J dropped 6 bases, with 21 bases sitting between them. This CDR3 has 16 residues. The germline gives CDR1 MNHEY, CDR2 SMNVEV (reference sequence). In its sample, this clone was seen once. Profiled with immunoSEQ multiplex PCR; TCRdb holds only in-frame clones, not every one. The sample consists of 350,000 to 400,000 clones, roughly 84% of them appearing once. This clonotype was sampled from a woman under 40 who had recovered from COVID-19. The rearrangement links TRBV27 to TRBJ1-2; tentatively, D is TRBD1 (6 bases). Sequencing input: PBMCs or T cells enriched from blood (not recorded which). CDR3 nucleotides: TGTGCCAGCAGTTCCGACCACCCGGGCAGGGGCGATGGCTACACCTTC. Its translation is CASSSDHPGRGDGYTF.